These T cell receptor beta chains were read from a single sample in a study of regulatory T cells in long-lasting Graves disease. TCRdb reanalysed the multiplex PCR reads using MiXCR and keeps one entry per CDR3 protein. The repertoire holds almost 350,000 distinct CDR3 sequences, with less than 20% as singletons. The sequencing here drew on peripheral blood mononuclear cells (PBMCs), taken when the disease was refractory, from a patient treated with antithyroid drugs. The source of these receptors is a female donor with Graves disease. Both conserved end residues are part of each CDR3. A D gene is named only where the DNA matches it firmly. Clone sizes are given selectively: once, few, many, or a class where the clone is expanded.

J gene	D gene	clone size	V gene	CDR3 protein	CDR3 DNA
TRBJ2-5	TRBD2	many	TRBV7-3	CASRSLAGGGETQYF	TGTGCCAGCAGGTCCTTAGCGGGGGGGGGAGAGACCCAGTACTTC
TRBJ1-1	NA	many	TRBV10-3	CAISEGLERGGAFF	TGTGCCATCAGTGAGGGGTTAGAGAGAGGAGGAGCTTTCTTT
TRBJ2-7	NA	NA	TRBV28	CASSLLPVNSYEQYF	TGTGCCAGCAGTTTATTGCCAGTTAACTCCTACGAGCAGTACTTC
TRBJ2-2	NA	NA	TRBV12-5	CASGLVLVRGTTGELFF	TGTGCTAGTGGTTTGGTACTTGTCAGGGGTACAACCGGGGAGCTGTTTTTT
TRBJ2-7	TRBD1	few	TRBV9	CASSVAGTGAGEQYF	TGTGCCAGCAGCGTAGCCGGGACAGGGGCGGGCGAGCAGTACTTC
TRBJ1-1	NA	NA	TRBV7-3	CASSLGAGGPEAFF	TGTGCCAGCAGCCTTGGGGCCGGGGGACCCGAAGCTTTCTTT
TRBJ2-7	NA	few	TRBV18	CASSPVWSSYEQYF	TGTGCCAGCTCACCAGTTTGGAGCTCCTACGAGCAGTACTTC
TRBJ1-2	TRBD1	once	TRBV7-9	CASSPRQGASDGYTF	TGTGCCAGCAGCCCTCGACAGGGGGCCTCGGATGGCTACACCTTC
TRBJ2-7	NA	few	TRBV5-1	CASSLVYSTYEQYF	TGCGCCAGCAGCTTGGTTTACAGTACCTACGAGCAGTACTTC
TRBJ2-2	TRBD2	many	TRBV12-3/TRBV12-4	CASSFLASGDTGELFF	TGTGCCAGCAGTTTCCTCGCTAGCGGTGACACCGGGGAGCTGTTTTTT
TRBJ2-7	NA	few	TRBV12-3/TRBV12-4	CASSQQGYEQDF	TGTGCCAGCAGTCAACAGGGCTACGAGCAGGACTTC
TRBJ2-3	NA	NA	TRBV4-1	CASSPEPRRSDTQYF	TGCGCCAGCAGCCCCGAACCCCGGCGCTCAGATACGCAGTATTTT
TRBJ2-7	TRBD1	NA	TRBV7-9	CAGSPAGGGYEQYF	TGTGCCGGCAGCCCCGCAGGGGGCGGGTACGAGCAGTACTTC
TRBJ1-5	NA	few	TRBV19	CASSSRQSIQPQHF	TGTGCCAGTAGTTCCAGACAGTCTATTCAGCCCCAGCATTTT
TRBJ1-6	TRBD1	NA	TRBV30	CAWRGQGSGSPLHF	TGTGCCTGGAGGGGACAGGGGTCGGGATCACCCCTCCACTTT
TRBJ1-5	TRBD1	NA	TRBV12-3/TRBV12-4	CASSLRDRGGNQPQHF	TGTGCCAGCAGCCTCCGGGACAGGGGAGGCAATCAGCCCCAGCATTTT
TRBJ1-6	TRBD1	many	TRBV7-9	CASSLPGGSNSPLHF	TGTGCCAGCAGCTTACCAGGGGGCAGTAATTCACCCCTCCACTTT
TRBJ2-2	NA	few	TRBV7-2	CASSLDPPYYPTGELFF	TGTGCCAGCAGCTTAGACCCCCCTTACTACCCCACCGGGGAGCTGTTTTTT
TRBJ1-1	NA	many	TRBV20-1	CSASGGDWFTEAFF	TGCAGTGCTAGTGGAGGTGATTGGTTCACTGAAGCTTTCTTT
TRBJ1-1	TRBD1	NA	TRBV27	CASSAGGNTEAFF	TGTGCCAGCAGTGCAGGGGGGAACACTGAAGCTTTCTTT
TRBJ2-3	NA	NA	TRBV18	CASSPQVGGPDTQYF	TGTGCCAGCTCACCACAGGTCGGGGGGCCAGATACGCAGTATTTT
TRBJ2-5	NA	many	TRBV3-1	CASSADSGRETQYF	TGTGCCAGCAGCGCGGACTCGGGGCGGGAGACCCAGTACTTC